These T cell receptor beta chains were read from a single sample in a study of OX40 agonist ivuxolimab in advanced cancers. Produced via immunoSEQ multiplex PCR; TCRdb's table is partial and in-frame only. The data hold fewer than 100,000 clones, with about 89% observed a single time. The material sequenced was CD4+ or CD8+ T cells sorted from blood, taken in a trial of the OX40 agonist ivuxolimab. These receptors were obtained from an adult with an advanced solid tumor such as melanoma, head and neck, liver or kidney cancer. CDR3s include the opening cysteine and the closing phenylalanine or tryptophan. The D gene is left open where the match is weak. Where a row states a size, it is once, few, many or the class of an expanded clone; other rows omit it.

D gene,J gene,clone size,V gene,CDR3 protein,CDR3 DNA
.,TRBJ1-4,.,TRBV12-5,CASSDAAEKLFF,TGTGCTAGCAGCGATGCGGCGGAAAAACTGTTTTTT
.,TRBJ1-1,.,TRBV6-6,CASSSKGESNTEAFF,TGTGCCAGCAGTTCTAAGGGGGAGTCGAACACTGAAGCTTTCTTT
TRBD1,TRBJ2-7,once,TRBV5-6,CASSYRDRVNEQYF,TGTGCCAGCAGCTACCGGGACAGGGTCAACGAGCAGTACTTC
.,TRBJ1-1,.,TRBV4-1,CASSQEGAGLDTEAFF,TGCGCCAGCAGCCAAGAGGGGGCGGGGTTAGACACTGAAGCTTTCTTT
TRBD1,TRBJ2-7,.,TRBV11-3,CASSLGQGVLDEQYF,TGTGCCAGCAGCTTAGGACAGGGGGTGTTGGACGAGCAGTACTTC
.,TRBJ2-7,.,TRBV4-3,CASSQERAGTSYEQYF,TGCGCCAGCAGCCAAGAACGAGCGGGTACCTCCTACGAGCAGTACTTC
.,TRBJ1-2,.,TRBV7-8,CASSLDSAYGYTF,TGTGCCAGCAGCTTAGACTCAGCATATGGCTACACCTTC
TRBD2,TRBJ2-2,.,TRBV6-1,CASPAGAGELFF,TGTGCCAGCCCGGCGGGGGCCGGGGAGCTGTTTTTT
.,TRBJ1-5,.,TRBV5-1,CASSLEPGSGEPQHF,TGCGCCAGCAGCTTGGAGCCGGGGTCGGGGGAGCCCCAGCATTTT
.,TRBJ1-1,.,TRBV5-6,CASSWGEGSEAFF,TGTGCCAGCAGTTGGGGTGAGGGGTCTGAAGCTTTCTTT
.,TRBJ2-2,.,TRBV6-6,CASSYSTEAGELFF,TGTGCCAGCAGTTACTCAACCGAGGCCGGGGAGCTGTTTTTT
.,TRBJ2-7,.,TRBV6-1,CASSWSGYEQYF,TGTGCCAGCAGTTGGTCGGGCTACGAGCAGTACTTC
.,TRBJ2-7,.,TRBV9,CASSVGSRPIEQYF,TGTGCCAGCAGCGTAGGCTCCCGCCCAATCGAGCAGTACTTC
.,TRBJ1-4,.,TRBV11-2,CASSPPTATTNEKLFF,TGTGCCAGCAGCCCCCCGACAGCCACAACTAATGAAAAACTGTTTTTT
.,TRBJ2-7,.,TRBV10-2,CASRNLGPIYEQYF,TGCGCCAGCAGGAATCTCGGGCCGATCTACGAGCAGTACTTC
.,TRBJ1-1,once,TRBV7-6,CASSISHNTEAFF,TGTGCCAGCAGTATTAGCCATAACACTGAAGCTTTCTTT